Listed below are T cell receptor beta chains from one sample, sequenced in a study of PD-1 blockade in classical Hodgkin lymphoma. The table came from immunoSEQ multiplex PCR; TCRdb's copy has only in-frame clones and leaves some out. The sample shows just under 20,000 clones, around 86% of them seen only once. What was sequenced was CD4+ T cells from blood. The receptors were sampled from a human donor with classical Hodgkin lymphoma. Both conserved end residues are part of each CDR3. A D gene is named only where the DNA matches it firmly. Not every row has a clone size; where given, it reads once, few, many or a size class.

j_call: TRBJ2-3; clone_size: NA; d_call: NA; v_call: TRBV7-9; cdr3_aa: CASSASTDTQYF; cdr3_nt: TGTGCCAGCAGCGCCTCCACAGATACGCAGTATTTT
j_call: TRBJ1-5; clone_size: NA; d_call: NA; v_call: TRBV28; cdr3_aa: CASSLTGHSNQPQHF; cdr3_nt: TGTGCCAGCAGTTTAACAGGACATAGCAATCAGCCCCAGCATTTT
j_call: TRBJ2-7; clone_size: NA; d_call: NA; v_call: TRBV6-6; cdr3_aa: CASSPLGDEQYF; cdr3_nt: TGTGCCAGCAGTCCCCTTGGGGACGAGCAGTACTTC
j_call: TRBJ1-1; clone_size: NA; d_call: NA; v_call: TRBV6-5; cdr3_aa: CASTTTDLLEAFF; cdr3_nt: TGTGCCAGCACCACGACAGACCTATTGGAAGCTTTCTTT
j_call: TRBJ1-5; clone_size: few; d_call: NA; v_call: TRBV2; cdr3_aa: CASSGSGNNQPQHF; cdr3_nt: TGTGCCAGCAGTGGGAGCGGGAACAATCAGCCCCAGCATTTT
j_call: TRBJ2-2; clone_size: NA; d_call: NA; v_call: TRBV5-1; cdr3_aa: CASSRDGFNTGELFF; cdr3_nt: TGCGCCAGCAGTAGGGATGGCTTTAACACCGGGGAGCTGTTTTTT
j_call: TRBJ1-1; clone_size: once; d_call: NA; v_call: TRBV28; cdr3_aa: CASFSVPGPSGTEAFF; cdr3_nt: TGTGCCAGCTTCTCCGTTCCGGGACCTAGTGGGACTGAAGCTTTCTTT
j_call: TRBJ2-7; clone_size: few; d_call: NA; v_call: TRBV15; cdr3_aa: CATSRDQNYEQYF; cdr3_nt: TGTGCCACCAGCAGAGATCAGAACTACGAGCAGTACTTC
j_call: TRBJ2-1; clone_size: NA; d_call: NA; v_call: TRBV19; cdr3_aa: CASSADVSSYNEQFF; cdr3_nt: TGTGCCAGTAGTGCGGACGTCAGCTCCTACAATGAGCAGTTCTTC
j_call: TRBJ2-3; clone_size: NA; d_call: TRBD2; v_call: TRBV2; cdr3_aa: CASSYQRDTDTQYF; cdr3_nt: TGTGCCAGCAGTTATCAGCGGGACACAGATACGCAGTATTTT
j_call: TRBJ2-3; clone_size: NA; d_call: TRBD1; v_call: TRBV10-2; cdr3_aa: CASRVDTGGRADTQYF; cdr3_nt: TGCGCCAGCAGGGTTGATACAGGGGGCCGGGCAGATACGCAGTATTTT
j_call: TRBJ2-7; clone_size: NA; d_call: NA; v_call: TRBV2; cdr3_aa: CAQSGSGSVEQYF; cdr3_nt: TGTGCCCAGTCCGGGTCCGGGAGTGTGGAGCAGTACTTC
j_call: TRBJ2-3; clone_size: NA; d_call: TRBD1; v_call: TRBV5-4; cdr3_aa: CASSSTGRTDTQYF; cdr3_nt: TGTGCCAGCAGCTCGACAGGGCGCACAGATACGCAGTATTTT
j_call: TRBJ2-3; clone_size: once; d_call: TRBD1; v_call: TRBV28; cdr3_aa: CASSSVQGSTDTQYF; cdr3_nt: TGTGCCAGCAGTTCCGTACAGGGGAGCACAGATACGCAGTATTTT
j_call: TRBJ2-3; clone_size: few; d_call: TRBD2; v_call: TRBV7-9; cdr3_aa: CASSPTSGRRVDTQYF; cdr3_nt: TGTGCCAGCAGCCCGACTAGCGGGAGGCGGGTAGATACGCAGTATTTT
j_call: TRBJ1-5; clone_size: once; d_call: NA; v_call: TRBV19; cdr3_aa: CASSIWTTSNQPQHF; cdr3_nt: TGTGCCAGTAGTATTTGGACTACTAGCAATCAGCCCCAGCATTTT
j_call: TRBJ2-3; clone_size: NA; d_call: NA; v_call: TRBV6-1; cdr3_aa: CASSDGGDTDTQYF; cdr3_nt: TGTGCCAGCAGTGATGGCGGGGACACAGATACGCAGTATTTT
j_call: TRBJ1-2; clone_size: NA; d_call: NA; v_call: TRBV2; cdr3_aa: CASSFVMGRGYGYTF; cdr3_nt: TGTGCCAGCAGTTTCGTTATGGGACGGGGCTATGGCTACACCTTC
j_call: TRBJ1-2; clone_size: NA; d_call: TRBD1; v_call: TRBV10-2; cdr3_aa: CASSEWTGNGYTF; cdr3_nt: TGCGCCAGCAGTGAGTGGACAGGGAATGGCTACACCTTC
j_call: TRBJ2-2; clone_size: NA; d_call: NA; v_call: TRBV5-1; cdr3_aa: CASSSTGELFF; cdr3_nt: TGCGCCAGCAGCAGTACCGGGGAGCTGTTTTTT